These 14 T cell receptor beta chains came from one sample sequenced in a study of control samples from healthy donors and cancer patients. This table comes from immunoSEQ multiplex PCR, and its TCRdb copy is limited to in-frame clones, with some not included. This repertoire shows about 150,000 clones, 85% to 95% found once; its top ten account for 5% to 6.5%. Sequencing was performed on blood. These receptors were obtained from a middle-aged man in good health.

This chain links TRBV11-2 with TRBJ2-3, with TRBD2 identical over 15 bases. V was clipped by 10 bases and J by 1 base; unmatched bases: 12. The CDR3 is made up of 18 amino acids. Per the germline V gene, CDR1 is SGHAT and CDR2 is FQNNGV. The CDR3 DNA is TGTGCCACATCCCCCGGGACTAGCGGGGGGTCCGGCACAGATACGCAGTATTTT. Residues: CATSPGTSGGSGTDTQYF.

Only one count was recorded for this clone. The chain links TRBV5-1 to TRBJ2-2; perhaps D is TRBD1 or TRBD2 (6 bases each). Trimming took off 2 bases at V and 4 bases at J, with 15 bases between the two ends. This CDR3 is built from 16 residues. The germline V gene encodes CDR1 SGHRS and CDR2 YFSETQ. The CDR3 region is CASSFAGGHGTGELFF. CDR3 DNA: TGCGCCAGCAGCTTTGCTGGGGGGCACGGCACCGGGGAGCTGTTTTTT.

The chain carries TRBV28 and TRBJ1-5, with TRBD1 as a possible D gene (6 bases). The CDR3 sequence is 16 residues long. V lost 7 bases to trimming and J lost 3 bases, with 19 bases between them. Per germline, CDR1 MDHEN and CDR2 SYDVKM. The CDR3 DNA is TGTGCCAGCAAGTCAGGGAGTCGGGGGGCCAATCAGCCCCAGCATTTT. Translation: CASKSGSRGANQPQHF.

V usage is TRBV27 and J usage is TRBJ2-7; the D gene is possibly TRBD1 (6 bases). V lost 2 bases, J lost 6 bases, and 11 bases lay in between. Germline loops: CDR1 MNHEY, CDR2 SMNVEV (reference sequence). This CDR3 is 13 amino acids long. Here the CDR3 reads CASSLGHRAEQYF. The CDR3 nucleotides read TGTGCCAGCAGTTTAGGACACAGGGCCGAGCAGTACTTC.

In regard to this clone: This sample also contains other DNA sequences that code for the same CDR3. The chain combines TRBV9 with TRBJ1-1; D might be TRBD1 (5 bases). V was shortened by 0 bases and J by 5 bases, with 8 bases between the two germline ends. The CDR3 is 13 residues long. Per germline, CDR1 SGDLS and CDR2 YYNGEE. The CDR3 here is CASSVGGATEAFF. Here the CDR3 DNA reads TGTGCCAGCAGCGTAGGTGGGGCTACTGAAGCTTTCTTT.

The V and J genes are TRBV18 and TRBJ2-7; D gene unclear. V lost 3 bases to trimming and J lost 6 bases, with 12 bases between them. This CDR3 spans 13 amino acids. In germline, CDR1 is KGHSH, CDR2 LQKENI. The CDR3 loop is CASSPGPFGEQYF. The CDR3 nucleotides are TGTGCCAGCTCACCCGGACCCTTCGGCGAGCAGTACTTC.

The rearrangement joins TRBV6-2 or TRBV6-3 to TRBJ2-7; 10 bases line up with TRBD2. Per the germline V gene, CDR1 is MNHEY and CDR2 is SVGEGT. The CDR3 sequence is 15 residues long. V shed 2 bases, J shed 4 bases, and the junction held 5 bases outside the gene matches. The CDR3, as DNA: TGTGCCAGCAGTTACGCGACTAGCGGGTCATACGAGCAGTACTTC. This encodes CASSYATSGSYEQYF.

The gene calls are TRBV28 and TRBJ2-1, with TRBD2 identical over 8 bases. V was pared by 3 bases and J by 4 bases, with 5 bases of the junction left unmatched. The germline gives CDR1 MDHEN, CDR2 SYDVKM. The CDR3 contains 15 residues. The CDR3 sequence: CASSLSGGGYNEQFF. CDR3 bases: TGTGCCAGCAGTTTGTCGGGCGGGGGGTACAATGAGCAGTTCTTC.

The gene calls are TRBV2 and TRBJ1-4; no clear D. The CDR3 length is 11 residues. The V gene's germline CDR1 is SNHLY and CDR2 FYNNEI. V lost 6 bases and J 8 bases, leaving 7 bases between the germline ends. CDR3 DNA: TGTGCCAGCAGGAAGACGGAAAAACTGTTTTTT. Amino acid sequence: CASRKTEKLFF.

The V call is TRBV4-1, the J call TRBJ2-2; a possible D gene is TRBD2 (5 bases). CDR1 and CDR2 (germline): MGHRA, YSYEKL. V shed 0 bases and J shed 4 bases, with 12 bases lying between them. CDR3 length equals 16 residues. Written as DNA, the CDR3 is TGCGCCAGCAGCCAAGATCCGGGGTGGGGCACCGGGGAGCTGTTTTTT. This gives the protein CASSQDPGWGTGELFF.

J is TRBJ2-7 and V is TRBV6-2 or TRBV6-3, with D perhaps being TRBD1 or TRBD2 (5 bases each). V was pared by 7 bases and J by 6 bases, with 19 bases between. Germline CDR1 is MNHEY and CDR2 is SVGEGT. The CDR3 length is 14 residues. Here the CDR3 reads CASIPGTSRGEQYF. Written as DNA, the CDR3 is TGTGCCAGCATCCCCGGGACCTCACGGGGCGAGCAGTACTTC.

This sequence joins TRBV15 and TRBJ1-6; 9 bases map to TRBD1. The CDR3 length is 15 residues. CDR1 is LNHNV, CDR2 YYDKDF, per germline (reference sequence). Germline trimming cut 1 base from V and 9 bases from J; bases unmatched to any gene: 4. The CDR3 loop is CATSRVDRGSSPLHF. The CDR3, as DNA: TGTGCCACCAGCAGAGTGGACAGGGGTAGTTCACCCCTCCACTTT.

For this clone: Other DNA sequences within the sample encode an identical CDR3. The V call is TRBV5-1, the J call TRBJ1-1; no definite D call. V lost 4 bases, J lost 1 base, and 8 bases lay in between. Germline lookup yields CDR1 SGHRS and CDR2 YFSETQ. This CDR3 comprises 13 residues. The CDR3 region is CASSPDPNTEAFF. DNA for the CDR3: TGCGCCAGCAGCCCGGACCCGAACACTGAAGCTTTCTTT.

V and J are TRBV11-1 and TRBJ2-7; the D is unclear. The V gene's germline CDR1 is SGHAT and CDR2 FQDESV (reference sequence). The CDR3 has 13 amino acids. Trimming removed 0 bases from V and 3 bases from J, with 6 bases in between. CDR3 sequence (DNA): TGTGCCAGCAGCTTAGCGCTGGGCTACGAGCAGTACTTC. Protein: CASSLALGYEQYF.